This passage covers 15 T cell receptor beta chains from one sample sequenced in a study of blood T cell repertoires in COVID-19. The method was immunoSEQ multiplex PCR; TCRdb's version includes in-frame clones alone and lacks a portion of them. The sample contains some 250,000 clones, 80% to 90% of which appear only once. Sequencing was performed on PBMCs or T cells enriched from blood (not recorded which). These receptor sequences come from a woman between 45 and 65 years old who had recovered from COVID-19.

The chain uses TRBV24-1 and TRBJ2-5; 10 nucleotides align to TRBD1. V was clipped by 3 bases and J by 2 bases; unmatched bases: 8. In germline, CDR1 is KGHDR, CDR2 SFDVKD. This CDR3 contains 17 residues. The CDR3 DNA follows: TGTGCCACCAGTGATGCGGCCGGGACAGGGGTACAAGAGACCCAGTACTTC. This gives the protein CATSDAAGTGVQETQYF.

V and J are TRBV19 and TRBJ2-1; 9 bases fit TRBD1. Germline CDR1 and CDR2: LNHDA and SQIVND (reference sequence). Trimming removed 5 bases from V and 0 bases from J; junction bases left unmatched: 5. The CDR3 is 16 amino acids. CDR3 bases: TGTGCCAGTAGTCTTAGGACAGGGGACTCCTACAATGAGCAGTTCTTC. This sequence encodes CASSLRTGDSYNEQFF.

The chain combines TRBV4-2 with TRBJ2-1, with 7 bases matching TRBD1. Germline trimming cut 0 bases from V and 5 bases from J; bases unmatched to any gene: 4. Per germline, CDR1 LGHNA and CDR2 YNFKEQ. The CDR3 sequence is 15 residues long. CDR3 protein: CASSQDRQGDNEQFF. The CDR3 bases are TGTGCCAGCAGCCAAGATAGACAGGGAGACAATGAGCAGTTCTTC.

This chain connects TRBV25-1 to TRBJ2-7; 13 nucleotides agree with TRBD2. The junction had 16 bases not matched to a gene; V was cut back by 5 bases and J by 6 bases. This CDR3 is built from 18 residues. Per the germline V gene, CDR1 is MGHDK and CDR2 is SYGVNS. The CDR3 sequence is CASSLRPRGLAGDSEQYF. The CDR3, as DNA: TGTGCCAGCAGTCTCCGTCCGCGAGGACTAGCGGGAGACAGCGAGCAGTACTTC.

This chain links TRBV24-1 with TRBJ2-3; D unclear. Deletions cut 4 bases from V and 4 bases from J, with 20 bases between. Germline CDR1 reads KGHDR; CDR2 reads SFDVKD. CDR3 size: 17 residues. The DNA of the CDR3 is TGTGCCACCAGTGAACCACCGCCGGGTCCAAACCCAGATACGCAGTATTTT. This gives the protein CATSEPPPGPNPDTQYF.

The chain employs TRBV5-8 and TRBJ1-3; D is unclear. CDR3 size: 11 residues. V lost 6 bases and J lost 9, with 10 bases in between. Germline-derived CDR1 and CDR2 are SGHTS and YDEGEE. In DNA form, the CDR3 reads TGTGCCAGCACCCCTTCCCGCACCATATATTTT. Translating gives CASTPSRTIYF.

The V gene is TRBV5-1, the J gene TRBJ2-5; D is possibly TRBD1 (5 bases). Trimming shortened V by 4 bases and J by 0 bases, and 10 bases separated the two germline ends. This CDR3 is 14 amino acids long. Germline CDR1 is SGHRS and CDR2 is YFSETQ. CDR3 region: CASSGTGYQETQYF. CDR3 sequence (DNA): TGCGCCAGCAGCGGAACAGGCTACCAAGAGACCCAGTACTTC. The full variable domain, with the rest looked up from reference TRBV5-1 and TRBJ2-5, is KAGVTQTPRYLIKTRGQQVTLSCSPISGHRSVSWYQQTPGQGLQFLFEYFSETQRNKGNFPGRFSGRQFSNSRSEMNVSTLELGDSALYLCASSGTGYQETQYFGPGTRLLVL.

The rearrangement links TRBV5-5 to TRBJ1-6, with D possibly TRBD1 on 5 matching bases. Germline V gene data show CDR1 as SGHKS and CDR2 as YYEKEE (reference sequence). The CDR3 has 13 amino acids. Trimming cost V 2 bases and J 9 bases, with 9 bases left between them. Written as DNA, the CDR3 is TGTGCCAGCAGCTTTGATAGGGGTTCACCCCTCCACTTT. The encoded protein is CASSFDRGSPLHF.

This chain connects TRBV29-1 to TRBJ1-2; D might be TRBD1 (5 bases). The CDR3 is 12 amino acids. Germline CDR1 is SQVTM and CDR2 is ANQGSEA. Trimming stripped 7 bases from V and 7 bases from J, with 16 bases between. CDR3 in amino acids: CSAQITTVGYTF. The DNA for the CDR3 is TGCAGCGCACAGATAACGACAGTTGGCTACACCTTC.

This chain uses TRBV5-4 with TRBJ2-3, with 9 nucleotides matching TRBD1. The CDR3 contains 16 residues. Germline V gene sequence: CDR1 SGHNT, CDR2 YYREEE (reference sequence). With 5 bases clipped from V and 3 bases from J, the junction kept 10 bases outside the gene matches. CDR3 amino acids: CASSLTPTGGTDTQYF. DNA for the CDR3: TGTGCCAGCAGTTTGACACCGACAGGGGGTACAGATACGCAGTATTTT.

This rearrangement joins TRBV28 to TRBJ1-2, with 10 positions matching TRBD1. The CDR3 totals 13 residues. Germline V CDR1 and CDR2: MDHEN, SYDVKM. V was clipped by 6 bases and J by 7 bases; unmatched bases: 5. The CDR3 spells CASRRTGGRGYTF. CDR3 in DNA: TGTGCCAGCAGGCGGACAGGGGGTCGTGGCTACACCTTC.

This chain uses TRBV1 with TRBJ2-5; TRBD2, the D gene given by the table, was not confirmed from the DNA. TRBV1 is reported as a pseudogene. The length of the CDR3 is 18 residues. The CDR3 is CTSSPPRELRMGQETQYF. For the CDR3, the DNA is TGCACCAGCAGCCCGCCGCGGGAGTTGAGGATGGGGCAAGAGACCCAGTACTTC.

The CDR3 loop reads CASSQAHQRNTEAFF. CDR3 nucleotides: TGTGCCAGCAGCCAAGCACACCAAAGGAACACTGAAGCTTTCTTT. This sequence joins TRBV4-2 and TRBJ1-1; D gene ambiguous. This CDR3 is built from 15 residues. Trimming pared 1 base from V and 1 base from J, leaving 10 bases between. Per germline, CDR1 LGHNA and CDR2 YNFKEQ.

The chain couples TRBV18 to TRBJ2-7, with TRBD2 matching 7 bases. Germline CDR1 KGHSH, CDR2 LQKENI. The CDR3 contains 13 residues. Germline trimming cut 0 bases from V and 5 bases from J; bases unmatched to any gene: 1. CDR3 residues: CASSPPAGDEQYF. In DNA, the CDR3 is TGTGCCAGCTCACCACCGGCGGGGGACGAGCAGTACTTC.

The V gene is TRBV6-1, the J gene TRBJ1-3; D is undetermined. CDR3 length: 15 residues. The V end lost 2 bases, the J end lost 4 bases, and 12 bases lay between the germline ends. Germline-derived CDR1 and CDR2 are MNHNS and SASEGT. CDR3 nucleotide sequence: TGTGCCAGCAGTGAAATTCCGGTTAGCGGAAACACCATATATTTT. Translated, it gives CASSEIPVSGNTIYF.